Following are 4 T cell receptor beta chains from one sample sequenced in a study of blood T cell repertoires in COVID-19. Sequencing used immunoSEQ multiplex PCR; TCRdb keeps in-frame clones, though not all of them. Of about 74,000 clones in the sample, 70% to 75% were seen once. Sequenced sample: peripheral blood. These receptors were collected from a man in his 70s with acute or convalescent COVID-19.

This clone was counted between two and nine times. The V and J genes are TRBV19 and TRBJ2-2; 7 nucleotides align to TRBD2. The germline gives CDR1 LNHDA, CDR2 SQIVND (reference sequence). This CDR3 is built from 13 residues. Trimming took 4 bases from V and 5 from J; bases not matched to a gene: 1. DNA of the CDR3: TGTGCCAGTAGTAGGGGACTAACCGGGGAGCTGTTTTTT. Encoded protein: CASSRGLTGELFF. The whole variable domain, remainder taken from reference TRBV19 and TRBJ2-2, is DGGITQSPKYLFRKEGQNVTLSCEQNLNHDAMYWYRQDPGQGLRLIYYSQIVNDFQKGDIAEGYSVSREKKESFPLTVTSAQKNPTAFYLCASSRGLTGELFFGEGSRLTVL.

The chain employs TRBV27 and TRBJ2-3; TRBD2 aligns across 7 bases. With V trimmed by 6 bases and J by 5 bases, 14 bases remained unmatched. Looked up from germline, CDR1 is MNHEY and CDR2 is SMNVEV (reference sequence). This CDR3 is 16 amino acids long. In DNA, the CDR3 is TGTGCCAGCAGACTTTACTTCGGGGCGGGAGAAGATACGCAGTATTTT. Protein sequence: CASRLYFGAGEDTQYF.

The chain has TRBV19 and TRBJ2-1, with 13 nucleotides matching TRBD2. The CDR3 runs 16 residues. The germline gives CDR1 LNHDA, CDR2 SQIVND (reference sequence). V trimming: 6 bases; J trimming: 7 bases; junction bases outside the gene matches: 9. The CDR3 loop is CASSRLAGGGGNEQFF. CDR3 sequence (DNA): TGTGCCAGTAGCCGACTAGCGGGAGGCGGGGGAAATGAGCAGTTCTTC.

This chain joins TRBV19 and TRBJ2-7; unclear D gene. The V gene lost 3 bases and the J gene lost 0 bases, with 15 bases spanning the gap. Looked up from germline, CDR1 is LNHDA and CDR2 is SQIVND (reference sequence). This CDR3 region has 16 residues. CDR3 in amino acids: CASSISSRSVSYEQYF. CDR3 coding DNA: TGTGCCAGTAGTATTTCTTCACGGAGCGTCTCCTACGAGCAGTACTTC.